This TCR beta chain is from a study of cytomegalovirus exposure and HLA in healthy donors. Study-level points and caveats: At a 0.05 false discovery rate, a later analysis found approximately 17,000 TCR beta sequences to be associated with HLA alleles. A missense variant in DCLRE1C was later tied to TCR beta V- and J-gene trimming. In vitro testing confirmed a few CMV-associated chains as specific for CMV antigens.

The CDR3 has 17 residues. Looked up from germline, CDR1 is SNHLY and CDR2 is FYNNEI. Trimming removed 6 bases from V and 2 bases from J; junction bases left unmatched: 9. Researchers ran the PCR with 60 Vbeta and 13 Jbeta primers. Only in-frame clones appear in the TCRdb table, and some are missing; sequencing was by immunoSEQ multiplex PCR. The repertoire holds 95,000 to 110,000 clones, with roughly 75% as singletons. Unrecorded immune exposures were likely, despite nominal health at sampling. The sample holds one count of this clone. No antigen is known for it. This receptor was obtained from a woman in her 40s in good health and CMV-seronegative. The V and J genes are TRBV2 and TRBJ2-1; TRBD2 matches 11 bases. The specimen sequenced was PBMCs. CDR3 DNA: TGTGCCAGCAGAGGGGGGGCTAGCGGGAGGACCTACAATGAGCAGTTCTTC. Protein sequence: CASRGGASGRTYNEQFF.